This T cell receptor beta chain was sequenced for a study of CD8 T cells in Susac syndrome. There are 14 residues in the CDR3. V lost 7 bases, J lost 5 bases, and 9 bases stayed unmatched. CDR1 is SGHRS, CDR2 YFSETQ, per germline. The sequenced target, TCR beta, came from blood CD8+ and CD4+ T cells. The authors reverse transcribed roughly 0.5 to 1 ug RNA with random hexamers. One entry per CDR3 protein results from TCRdb running MiXCR on the immunoSEQ multiplex PCR reads. Altogether 150,000 to 200,000 distinct CDR3 sequences are present, just under 95% being singletons, with the ten largest covering 0.15% to 0.2%.

The source is a human donor with Susac syndrome. Sequencing was carried out using CD8+ T cells from PBMCs. V and J are TRBV5-1 and TRBJ2-3, with 8 bases that match TRBD2. CDR3 sequence: CASHSREGVDTQYF. In DNA form, the CDR3 reads TGCGCCAGCCACTCCCGGGAGGGGGTAGATACGCAGTATTTT.